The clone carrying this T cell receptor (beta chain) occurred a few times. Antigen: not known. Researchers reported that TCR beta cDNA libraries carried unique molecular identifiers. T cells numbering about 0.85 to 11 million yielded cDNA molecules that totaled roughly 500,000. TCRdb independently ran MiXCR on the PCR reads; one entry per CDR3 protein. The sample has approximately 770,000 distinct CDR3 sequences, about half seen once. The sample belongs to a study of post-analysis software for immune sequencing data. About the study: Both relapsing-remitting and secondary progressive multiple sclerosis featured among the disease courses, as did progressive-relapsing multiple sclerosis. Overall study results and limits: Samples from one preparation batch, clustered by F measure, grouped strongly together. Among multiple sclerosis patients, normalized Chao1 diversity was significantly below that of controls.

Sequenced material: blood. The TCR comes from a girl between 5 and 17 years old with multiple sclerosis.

The CDR3 region has the DNA TGTGCCAGCAGTTTATCCCAGACAGGGATCTACGAGCAGTACTTC. The encoded protein is CASSLSQTGIYEQYF. This chain uses TRBV28 with TRBJ2-7, with TRBD1 matching over 7 bases. Germline V gives CDR1 MDHEN, CDR2 SYDVKM. The CDR3 contains 15 residues. Germline trimming cut 1 base from V and 3 bases from J; bases unmatched to any gene: 6. The whole variable domain, filled in from reference TRBV28 and TRBJ2-7, reads DVKVTQSSRYLVKRTGEKVFLECVQDMDHENMFWYRQDPGLGLRLIYFSYDVKMKEKGDIPEGYSVSREKKERFSLILESASTNQTSMYLCASSLSQTGIYEQYFGPGTRLTVT.